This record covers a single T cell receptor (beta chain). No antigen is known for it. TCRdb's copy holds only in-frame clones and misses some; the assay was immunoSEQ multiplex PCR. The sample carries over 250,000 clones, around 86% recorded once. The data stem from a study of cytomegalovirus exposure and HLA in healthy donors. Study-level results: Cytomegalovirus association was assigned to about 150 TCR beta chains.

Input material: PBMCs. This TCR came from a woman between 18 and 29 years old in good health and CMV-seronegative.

The CDR3 DNA follows: TGTGCCAGCAGCTTACGCACAACCACCTCTGGGGCCAACGTCCTGACTTTC. Translation gives CASSLRTTTSGANVLTF. This rearrangement joins TRBV7-2 to TRBJ2-6; no definite D call. Germline CDR1 and CDR2: SGHTA and FQGNSA. The CDR3 has 17 residues. Trimming took off 2 bases at V and 0 bases at J, with 11 bases between the two ends.